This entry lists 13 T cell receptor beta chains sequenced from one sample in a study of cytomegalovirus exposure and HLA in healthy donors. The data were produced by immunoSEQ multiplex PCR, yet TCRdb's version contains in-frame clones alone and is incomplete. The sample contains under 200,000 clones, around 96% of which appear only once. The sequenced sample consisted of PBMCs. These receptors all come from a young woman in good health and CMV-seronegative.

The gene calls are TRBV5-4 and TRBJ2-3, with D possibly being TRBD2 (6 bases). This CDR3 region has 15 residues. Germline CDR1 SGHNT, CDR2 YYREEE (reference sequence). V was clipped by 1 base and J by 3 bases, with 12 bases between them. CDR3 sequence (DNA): TGTGCCAGCAGCTTGAAGGGAGGTCAAACAGATACGCAGTATTTT. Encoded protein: CASSLKGGQTDTQYF.

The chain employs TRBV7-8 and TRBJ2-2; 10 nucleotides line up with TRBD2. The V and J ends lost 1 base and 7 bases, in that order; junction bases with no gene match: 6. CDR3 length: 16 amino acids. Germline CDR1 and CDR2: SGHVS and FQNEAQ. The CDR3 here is CASSLESGGVNGELFF. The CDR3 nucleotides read TGTGCCAGCAGCTTAGAGAGCGGGGGGGTCAACGGGGAGCTGTTTTTT.

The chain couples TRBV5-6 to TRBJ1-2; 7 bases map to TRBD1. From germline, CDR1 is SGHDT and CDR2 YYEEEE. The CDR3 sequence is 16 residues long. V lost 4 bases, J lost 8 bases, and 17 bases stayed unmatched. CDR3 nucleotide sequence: TGTGCCAGCAGCCCCGGACAGGTGTCTTATTTTATGGGCTACACCTTC. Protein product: CASSPGQVSYFMGYTF.

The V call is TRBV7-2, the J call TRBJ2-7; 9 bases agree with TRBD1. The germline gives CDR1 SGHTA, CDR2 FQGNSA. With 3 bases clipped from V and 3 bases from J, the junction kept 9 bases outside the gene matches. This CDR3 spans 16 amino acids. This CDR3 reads CASSFASGQGGYEQYF. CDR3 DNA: TGTGCCAGCAGCTTTGCCTCGGGACAGGGAGGCTACGAGCAGTACTTC.

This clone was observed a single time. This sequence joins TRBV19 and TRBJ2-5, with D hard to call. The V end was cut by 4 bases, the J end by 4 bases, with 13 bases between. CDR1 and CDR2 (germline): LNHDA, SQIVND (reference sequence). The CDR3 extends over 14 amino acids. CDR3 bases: TGTGCCAGTAGTACCGCGAGAGGCACAGAGACCCAGTACTTC. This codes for CASSTARGTETQYF.

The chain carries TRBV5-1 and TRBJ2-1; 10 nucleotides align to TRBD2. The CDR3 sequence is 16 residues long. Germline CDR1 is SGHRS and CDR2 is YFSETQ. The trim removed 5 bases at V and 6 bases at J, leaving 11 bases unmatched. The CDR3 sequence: CASRYASGGASNEQFF. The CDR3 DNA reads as TGCGCCAGCAGATACGCGAGCGGGGGGGCCAGCAATGAGCAGTTCTTC.

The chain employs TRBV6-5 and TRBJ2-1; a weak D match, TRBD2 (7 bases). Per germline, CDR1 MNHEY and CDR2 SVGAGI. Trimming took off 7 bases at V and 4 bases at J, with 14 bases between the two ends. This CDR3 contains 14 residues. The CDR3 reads CASTLGGGYNEQFF. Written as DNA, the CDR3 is TGTGCCAGCACACTAGGGGGGGGATACAATGAGCAGTTCTTC.

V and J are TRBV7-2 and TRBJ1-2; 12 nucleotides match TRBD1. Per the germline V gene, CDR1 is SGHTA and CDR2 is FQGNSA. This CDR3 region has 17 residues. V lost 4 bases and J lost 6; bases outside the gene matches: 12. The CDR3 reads CASSSQTGTGGADGYTF. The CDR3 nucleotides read TGTGCCAGCAGCTCGCAGACCGGGACAGGGGGCGCGGATGGCTACACCTTC.

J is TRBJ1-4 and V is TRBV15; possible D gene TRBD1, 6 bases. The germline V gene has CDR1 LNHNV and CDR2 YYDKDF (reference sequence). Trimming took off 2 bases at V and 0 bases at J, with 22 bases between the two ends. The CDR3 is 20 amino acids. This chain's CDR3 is CATSRTLQGVGPTTNEKLFF. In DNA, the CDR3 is TGTGCCACCAGCAGAACTTTACAGGGTGTCGGGCCAACAACTAATGAAAAACTGTTTTTT.

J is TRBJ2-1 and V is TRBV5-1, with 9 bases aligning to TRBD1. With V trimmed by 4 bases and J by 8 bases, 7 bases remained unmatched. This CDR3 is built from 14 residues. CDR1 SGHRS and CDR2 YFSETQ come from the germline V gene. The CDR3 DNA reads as TGCGCCAGCAGCCGGACAGGGGTGAACGATGAGCAGTTCTTC. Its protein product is CASSRTGVNDEQFF.

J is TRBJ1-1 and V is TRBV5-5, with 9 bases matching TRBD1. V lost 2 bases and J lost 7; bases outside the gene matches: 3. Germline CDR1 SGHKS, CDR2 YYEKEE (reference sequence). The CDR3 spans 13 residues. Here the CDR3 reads CASSFNRGREAFF. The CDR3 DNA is TGTGCCAGCAGCTTTAACAGGGGGCGTGAAGCTTTCTTT.

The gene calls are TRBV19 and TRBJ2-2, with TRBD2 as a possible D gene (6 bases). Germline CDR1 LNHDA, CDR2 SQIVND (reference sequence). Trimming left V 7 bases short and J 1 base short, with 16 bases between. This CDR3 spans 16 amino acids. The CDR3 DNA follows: TGTGCCAGTACCCCATGGGCTAGCGTGAACACCGGGGAGCTGTTTTTT. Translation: CASTPWASVNTGELFF.

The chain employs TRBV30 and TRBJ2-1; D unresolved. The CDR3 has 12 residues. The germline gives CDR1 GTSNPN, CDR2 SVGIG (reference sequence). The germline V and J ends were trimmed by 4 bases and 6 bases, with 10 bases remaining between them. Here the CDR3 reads CAWTVSTNEQFF. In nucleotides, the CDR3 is TGTGCCTGGACAGTCAGTACCAATGAGCAGTTCTTC.